This T cell receptor (beta chain) was recorded in a study of patients and donors after allogeneic stem cell transplantation. TCRdb ran MiXCR on the RT-PCR reads and lists one entry per CDR3 protein. The table lists 190,000 or so distinct CDR3 sequences, about 40% of them singletons, with around 35% in the top ten. V lost 4 bases and J 2 bases, leaving 11 bases between the germline ends. The CDR3 contains 14 residues. Germline CDR1 MDHEN, CDR2 SYDVKM. Specimen: blood, either unsorted or a sorted T cell fraction (not recorded which). The source of this sequence is a human donor who was either an allogeneic HSCT recipient or a stem cell or donor lymphocyte infusion donor (not recorded which). It is not recorded whose cells these are; they may come from a transplant donor. The J gene is TRBJ2-5, the V gene TRBV28, with D possibly TRBD1 on 5 matching bases. Here the CDR3 reads CASSSDRSQETQYF. CDR3 nucleotide sequence: TGTGCCAGCAGTTCAGACAGATCACAAGAGACCCAGTACTTC.